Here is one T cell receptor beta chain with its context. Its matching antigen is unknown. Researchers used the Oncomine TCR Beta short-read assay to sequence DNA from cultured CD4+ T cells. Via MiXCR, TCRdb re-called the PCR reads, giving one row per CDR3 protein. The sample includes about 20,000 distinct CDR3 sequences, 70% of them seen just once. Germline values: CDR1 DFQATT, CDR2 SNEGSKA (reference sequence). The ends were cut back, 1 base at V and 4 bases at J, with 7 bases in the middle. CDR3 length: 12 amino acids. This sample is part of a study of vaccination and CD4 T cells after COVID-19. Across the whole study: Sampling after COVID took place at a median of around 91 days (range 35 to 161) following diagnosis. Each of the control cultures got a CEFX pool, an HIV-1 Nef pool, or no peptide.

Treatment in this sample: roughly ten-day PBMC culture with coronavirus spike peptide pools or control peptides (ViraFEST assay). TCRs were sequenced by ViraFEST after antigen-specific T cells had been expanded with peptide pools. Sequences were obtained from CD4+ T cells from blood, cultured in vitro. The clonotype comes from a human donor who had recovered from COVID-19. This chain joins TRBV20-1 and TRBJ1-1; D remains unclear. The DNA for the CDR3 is TGCAGTGCTAGAGTCGAAGCCACTGAAGCTTTCTTT. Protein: CSARVEATEAFF.